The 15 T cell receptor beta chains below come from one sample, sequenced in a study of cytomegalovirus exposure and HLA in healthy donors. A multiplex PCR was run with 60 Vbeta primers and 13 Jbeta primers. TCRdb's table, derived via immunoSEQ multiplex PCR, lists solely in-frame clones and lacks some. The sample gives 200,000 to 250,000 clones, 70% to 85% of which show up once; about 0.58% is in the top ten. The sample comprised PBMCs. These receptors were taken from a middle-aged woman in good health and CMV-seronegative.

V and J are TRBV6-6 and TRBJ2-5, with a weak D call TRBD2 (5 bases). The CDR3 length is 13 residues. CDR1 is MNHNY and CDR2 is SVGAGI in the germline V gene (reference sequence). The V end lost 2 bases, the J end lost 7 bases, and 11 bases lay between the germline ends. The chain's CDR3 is CASSYGLAGTQYF. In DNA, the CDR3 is TGTGCCAGCAGTTACGGTCTAGCCGGGACCCAGTACTTC.

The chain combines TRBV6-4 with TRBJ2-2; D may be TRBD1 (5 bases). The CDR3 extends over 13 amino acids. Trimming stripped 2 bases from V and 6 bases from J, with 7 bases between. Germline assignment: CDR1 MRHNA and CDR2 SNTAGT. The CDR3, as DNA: TGTGCCAGCAGTGACCAGGGCGCCGGGGAGCTGTTTTTT. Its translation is CASSDQGAGELFF.

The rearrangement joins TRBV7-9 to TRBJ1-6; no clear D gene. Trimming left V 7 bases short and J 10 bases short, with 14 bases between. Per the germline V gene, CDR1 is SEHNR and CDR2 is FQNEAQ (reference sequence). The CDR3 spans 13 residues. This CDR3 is CASTSREASPLHF. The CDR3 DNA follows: TGTGCCAGCACCTCGAGGGAAGCCTCACCCCTCCACTTT.

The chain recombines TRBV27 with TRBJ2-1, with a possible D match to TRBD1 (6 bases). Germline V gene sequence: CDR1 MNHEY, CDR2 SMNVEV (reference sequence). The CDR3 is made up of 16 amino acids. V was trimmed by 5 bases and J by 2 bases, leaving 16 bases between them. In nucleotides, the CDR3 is TGTGCCAGCAGTGTGGTGACAGGCCTTACCTACAATGAGCAGTTCTTC. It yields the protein CASSVVTGLTYNEQFF.

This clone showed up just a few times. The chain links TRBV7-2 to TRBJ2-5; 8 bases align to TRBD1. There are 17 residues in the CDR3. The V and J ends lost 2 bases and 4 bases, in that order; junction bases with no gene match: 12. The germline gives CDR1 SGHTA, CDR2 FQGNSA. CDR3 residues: CASSLFPRQGNRETQYF. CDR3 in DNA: TGTGCCAGCAGCTTATTTCCGAGACAGGGGAATCGAGAGACCCAGTACTTC.

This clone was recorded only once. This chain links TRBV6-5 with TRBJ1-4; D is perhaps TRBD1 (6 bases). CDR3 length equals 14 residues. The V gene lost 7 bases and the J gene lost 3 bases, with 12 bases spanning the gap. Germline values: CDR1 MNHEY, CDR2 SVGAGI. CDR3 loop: CASKRRQANEKLFF. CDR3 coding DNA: TGTGCCAGCAAAAGGAGACAGGCTAATGAAAAACTGTTTTTT.

The CDR3 reads CASSLKLRGGSTDTQYF. The CDR3 DNA is TGTGCCAGCAGCTTGAAGTTACGGGGGGGGTCCACAGATACGCAGTATTTT. The V gene is TRBV7-2, the J gene TRBJ2-3, with 8 bases lining up with TRBD2. From germline, CDR1 is SGHTA and CDR2 FQGNSA. V lost 3 bases and J lost 2; bases outside the gene matches: 10. CDR3 length equals 17 residues.

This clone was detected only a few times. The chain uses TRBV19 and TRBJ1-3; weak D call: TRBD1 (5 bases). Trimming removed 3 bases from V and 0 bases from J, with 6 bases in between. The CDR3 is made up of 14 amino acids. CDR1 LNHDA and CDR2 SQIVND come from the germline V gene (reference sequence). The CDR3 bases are TGTGCCAGTAGTATGGGGGGCTCTGGAAACACCATATATTTT. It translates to CASSMGGSGNTIYF.

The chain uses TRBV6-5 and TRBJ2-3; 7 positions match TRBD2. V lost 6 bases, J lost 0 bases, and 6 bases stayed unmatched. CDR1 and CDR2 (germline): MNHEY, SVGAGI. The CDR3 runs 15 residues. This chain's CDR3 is CASSLKRGSTDTQYF. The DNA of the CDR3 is TGTGCCAGCAGCCTTAAGCGGGGTAGCACAGATACGCAGTATTTT.

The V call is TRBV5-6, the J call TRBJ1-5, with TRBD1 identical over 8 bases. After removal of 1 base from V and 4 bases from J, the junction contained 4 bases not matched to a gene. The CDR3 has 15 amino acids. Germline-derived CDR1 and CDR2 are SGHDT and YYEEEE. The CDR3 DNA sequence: TGTGCCAGCAGCTTGCAGGGGGCACATAATCAGCCCCAGCATTTT. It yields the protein CASSLQGAHNQPQHF.

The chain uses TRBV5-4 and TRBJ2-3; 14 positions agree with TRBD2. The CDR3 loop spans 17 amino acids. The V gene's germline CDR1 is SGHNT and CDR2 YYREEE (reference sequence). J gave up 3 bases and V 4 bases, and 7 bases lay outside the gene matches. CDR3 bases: TGTGCCAGCAGCACGGGACTAGCGGGGGCGAGGACAGATACGCAGTATTTT. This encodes CASSTGLAGARTDTQYF.

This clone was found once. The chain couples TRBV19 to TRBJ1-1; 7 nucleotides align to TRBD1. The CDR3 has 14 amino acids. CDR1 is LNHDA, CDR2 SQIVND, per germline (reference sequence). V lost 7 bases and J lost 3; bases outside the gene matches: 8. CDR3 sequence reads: CASKNTDRDTEAFF. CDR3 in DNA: TGTGCCAGTAAAAACACCGACAGGGACACTGAAGCTTTCTTT. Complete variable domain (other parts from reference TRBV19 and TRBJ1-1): DGGITQSPKYLFRKEGQNVTLSCEQNLNHDAMYWYRQDPGQGLRLIYYSQIVNDFQKGDIAEGYSVSREKKESFPLTVTSAQKNPTAFYLCASKNTDRDTEAFFGQGTRLTVV.

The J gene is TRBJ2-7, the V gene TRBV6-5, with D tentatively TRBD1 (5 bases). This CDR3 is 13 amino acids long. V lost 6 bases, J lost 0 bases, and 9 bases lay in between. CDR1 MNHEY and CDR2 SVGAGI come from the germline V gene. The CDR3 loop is CASRGVSSYEQYF. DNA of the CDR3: TGTGCCAGCAGAGGGGTAAGCTCCTACGAGCAGTACTTC.

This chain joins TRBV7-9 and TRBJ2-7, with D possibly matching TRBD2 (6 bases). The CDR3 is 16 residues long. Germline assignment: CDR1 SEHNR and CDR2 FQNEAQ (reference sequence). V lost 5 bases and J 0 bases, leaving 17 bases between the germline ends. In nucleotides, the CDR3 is TGTGCCAGCAGCCCCCTCCAACGGGACTTCTCCTACGAGCAGTACTTC. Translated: CASSPLQRDFSYEQYF.

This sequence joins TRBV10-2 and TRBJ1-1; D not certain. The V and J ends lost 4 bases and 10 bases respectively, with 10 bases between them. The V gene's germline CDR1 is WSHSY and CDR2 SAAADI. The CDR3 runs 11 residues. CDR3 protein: CASSGVGAAFF. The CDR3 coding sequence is TGCGCCAGCAGTGGGGTGGGAGCAGCTTTCTTT.